This T cell receptor (beta chain) derives from a study of T cell responses to AZD1222 COVID-19 vaccine (dated by TCRdb to the early 2020s). Regarding the study in general: AZD1222 recipients whose second dose came at about 4 weeks and those whose second dose came at about 12 weeks were combined into one group, since spike-specific TCR depth and breadth did not differ between the two schedules. TCR sequencing covered over 230 trial participants: 200 to 220 given two doses of AZD1222 and 26 given two doses of MenACWY control vaccine. Enrollment into the trials was organized by age into subgroups of 18-55, 56-69 and 70-plus years, and those subgroups contained approximately 160, 26 and 62 TCR-sequenced participants, respectively. General conclusions and limits of the study: Because no day 14 peak-response samples were available, the repertoires could be characterized only after the peak T cell response. A significant rise in spike-specific TCR breadth and depth was observed after two AZD1222 doses relative to day 0 and relative to MenACWY recipients. In the small 56-69-year group, the increase in depth fell short of significance, most likely because of low power. Participants were mostly white British, with more females than males. The authors suggested clonal diversity may have been underestimated. Conclusions about previously exposed vaccinees are limited, since just 6 or 7 AZD1222 recipients were seropositive for SARS-CoV-2 at baseline. Vaccine-associated CD4 TCRs spanned the whole spike protein, with dominant responses in regions 160-218 and 743-854. Reportedly, close to half of the unique spike-specific TCRs recognized epitopes lying outside the regions that are mutated in the B.1.351 and B.1.1.7 variants.

The CDR3 regions of human TCRbeta chains were analyzed by immunosequencing. As for the original processing: TCRs in the repertoires were compared against a reference library of SARS-CoV-2-specific TCRs that had been generated with the MIRA antigen-specificity platform. Breadth meant the fraction of unique TCRs that were SARS-CoV-2-associated, whereas depth meant the fraction of total T cells that were SARS-CoV-2-associated. Each spike-specific TCR was assigned to its reactive spike region and to a CD4 or CD8 class using the MIRA data. Log10-transformed breadth and depth values were compared by one-way ANOVA with Sidak's multiple comparisons tests. As stored in TCRdb, this immuneACCESS dataset retains in-frame rearrangements with V and J assigned. A fraction of the clones does not appear; measured against another copy, unresolved V genes explain less than half of the discrepancy, and the remainder lacks a known reason. Clone size and V and J calls were adopted from that table, with D and trimming inferred from the DNA. This sample has about 150,000 clones in its table, and around 91% of those were observed once. Jointly, the top ten make up approximately 5.3% of the sample.

The germline V gene sets CDR1 to MDHEN and CDR2 to SYDVKM. The CDR3, cysteine through phenylalanine, is 16 amino acids long. Of all the DNA, just the CDR3 is kept, 48 bases in frame from base 1. Clipping removes 6 bases from V and 3 bases from J, with 10 as the unmatched junction base count. In regard to this clone: Its binding antigen is unknown. No base qualities exist here, and no much larger clone lies one base off it.

The sample's time point, from its label and the paper: baseline before first vaccination. Vaccinee samples came from UK trials COV001 and COV002, including a single-blind randomized controlled phase 2/3 trial of AZD1222 (ChAdOx1 nCoV-19) in healthy adults. For TCRbeta chain sequencing, PBMC samples were collected from trial participants at day 0 and at day 28 after the second dose. This sequence originates from an adult in good health. The sequences come from peripheral blood, collected on day 0 of AZD1222 vaccination. Recombination connected TRBV28 to TRBJ2-2; 7 of the junction bases match TRBD2. The CDR3 amino acid sequence is: CASSLEGLPDTGELFF. Read as DNA, the sequence is TGTGCCAGCAGCCTGGAGGGACTACCTGACACCGGGGAGCTGTTTTTT.